The 4 T cell receptor beta chains in this list originate from one sample, sequenced in a study of response to subunit inactivated influenza vaccine. A single record per CDR3 protein comes from TCRdb applying MiXCR to the RT-PCR reads. The sample records roughly 520,000 distinct CDR3 sequences, 25% being singletons. Sequencing used CD4+ T cells sorted from PBMCs, obtained roughly 5 days after vaccination. Receptor source: a man in his fifties or sixties who received an inactivated influenza vaccine.

This clonotype was seen a handful of times. V gene TRBV20-1 combines with J gene TRBJ2-5; 8 bases fit TRBD1. V trimming: 4 bases; J trimming: 1 base; junction bases outside the gene matches: 2. This CDR3 is 13 amino acids long. The germline CDR1 and CDR2 sequences are DFQATT and SNEGSKA (reference sequence). This CDR3 reads CSATGGVQETQYF. The CDR3 nucleotides are TGCAGTGCTACAGGGGGCGTCCAAGAGACCCAGTACTTC.

This clonotype was seen only a few times. The rearrangement joins TRBV7-2 to TRBJ2-5; tentative D call: TRBD1 (5 bases). CDR1 SGHTA and CDR2 FQGNSA come from the germline V gene. V lost 5 bases and J 5 bases, leaving 15 bases between the germline ends. This CDR3 contains 14 residues. CDR3 protein: CASSPSTALETQYF. The CDR3 DNA follows: TGTGCCAGCAGCCCGTCGACAGCCCTGGAGACCCAGTACTTC.

In this sample, this clonotype turned up many times. This chain uses TRBV12-3 or TRBV12-4 with TRBJ1-1; unclear D gene. The CDR3 runs to 15 residues. V was shortened by 1 base and J by 0 bases, with 9 bases between the two germline ends. The CDR3 coding sequence is TGTGCCAGCAGTTTAGAGAGGGCTTTGAACACTGAAGCTTTCTTT. Amino acid sequence: CASSLERALNTEAFF.

This clonotype was counted between two and nine times. The chain recombines TRBV18 with TRBJ2-7; 8 bases align to TRBD1. Germline values: CDR1 KGHSH, CDR2 LQKENI. The CDR3 is 15 amino acids. V lost 8 bases and J lost 0; bases outside the gene matches: 9. The CDR3 loop is CASQMDRASSYEQYF. CDR3 DNA sequence: TGTGCCAGCCAAATGGACAGGGCGAGCTCCTACGAGCAGTACTTC. Filled out from reference TRBV18 and TRBJ2-7, the complete variable domain reads NAGVMQNPRHLVRRRGQEARLRCSPMKGHSHVYWYRQLPEEGLKFMVYLQKENIIDESGMPKERFSAEFPKEGPSILRIQQVVRGDSAAYFCASQMDRASSYEQYFGPGTRLTVT.